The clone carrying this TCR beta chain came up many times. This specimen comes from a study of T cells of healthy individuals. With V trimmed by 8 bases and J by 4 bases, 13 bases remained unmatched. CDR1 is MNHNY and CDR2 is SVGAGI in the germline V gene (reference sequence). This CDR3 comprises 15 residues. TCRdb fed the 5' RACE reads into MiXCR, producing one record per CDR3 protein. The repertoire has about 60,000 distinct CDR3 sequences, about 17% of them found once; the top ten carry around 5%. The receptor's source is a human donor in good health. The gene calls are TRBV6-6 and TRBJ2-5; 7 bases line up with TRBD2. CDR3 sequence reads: CASGEASGLRETQYF. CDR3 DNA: TGTGCCAGCGGTGAGGCTAGCGGCCTCCGAGAGACCCAGTACTTC.